A single sample is the source of the 8 T cell receptor beta chains below, sequenced in a study of cytomegalovirus exposure and HLA in healthy donors. Use of 60 Vbeta and 13 Jbeta primers characterized the PCR. The table came from immunoSEQ multiplex PCR; TCRdb's copy has only in-frame clones and leaves some out. Of 90,000 to 130,000 clones in the sample, around three quarters were seen once. Sequencing was done on a sample of PBMCs. The receptors derive from a woman between 18 and 29 years old in good health and CMV-seropositive.

The chain employs TRBV19 and TRBJ1-2; D possibly corresponds to TRBD1 (5 bases). The V end lost 5 bases, the J end lost 5 bases, and 18 bases lay between the germline ends. This CDR3 is 15 amino acids long. The V gene's germline CDR1 is LNHDA and CDR2 SQIVND (reference sequence). CDR3 residues: CASSPGRQFTYGYTF. For the CDR3, the DNA is TGTGCCAGTAGTCCAGGGCGTCAATTTACTTATGGCTACACCTTC.

The table lists this clone with a few counts. The V and J genes are TRBV5-1 and TRBJ2-5, with D perhaps matching TRBD1 (7 bases). V was pared by 1 base and J by 3 bases, with 10 bases between. There are 14 residues in the CDR3. CDR1 is SGHRS and CDR2 is YFSETQ in the germline V gene. This CDR3 is CASSLRGTEETQYF. The CDR3 nucleotides read TGCGCCAGCAGCTTGCGCGGGACAGAAGAGACCCAGTACTTC. Combining the CDR3 with reference TRBV5-1 and TRBJ2-5 gives the whole variable domain KAGVTQTPRYLIKTRGQQVTLSCSPISGHRSVSWYQQTPGQGLQFLFEYFSETQRNKGNFPGRFSGRQFSNSRSEMNVSTLELGDSALYLCASSLRGTEETQYFGPGTRLLVL.

V and J are TRBV5-1 and TRBJ2-7, with 7 bases that match TRBD2. The CDR3 has 13 amino acids. Germline V gives CDR1 SGHRS, CDR2 YFSETQ. V lost 3 bases and J lost 7; bases outside the gene matches: 7. DNA of the CDR3: TGCGCCAGCAGCTGGGGCTTCGGGAGGGAGCAGTACTTC. Residues: CASSWGFGREQYF.

The chain employs TRBV5-1 and TRBJ2-5, with D perhaps TRBD2 (6 bases). CDR3 length: 15 residues. Germline V gene sequence: CDR1 SGHRS, CDR2 YFSETQ. V was shortened by 3 bases and J by 5 bases, with 17 bases between the two germline ends. This chain's CDR3 is CASSYYGGQWETQYF. CDR3 coding DNA: TGCGCCAGCAGCTATTACGGGGGTCAATGGGAGACCCAGTACTTC.

The chain employs TRBV7-3 and TRBJ1-5; 7 positions match TRBD1. The CDR3 loop spans 13 amino acids. Germline V gene lookup returns CDR1 SGHTA and CDR2 FQGTGA. Unmatched junction bases numbered 1, after V lost 4 bases and J lost 4 bases. Here the CDR3 reads CASSSGQNQPQHF. CDR3 sequence (DNA): TGTGCCAGCAGCTCGGGACAGAATCAGCCCCAGCATTTT.

The V gene is TRBV30, the J gene TRBJ1-2, with 7 bases aligning to TRBD1. There are 13 residues in the CDR3. J gave up 4 bases and V 2 bases, and 4 bases lay outside the gene matches. CDR1 and CDR2 (germline): GTSNPN, SVGIG (reference sequence). The CDR3 loop is CAWSLTGAYGYTF. The CDR3 DNA reads TGTGCCTGGAGTCTCACAGGGGCCTATGGCTACACCTTC.

This sequence joins TRBV28 and TRBJ1-2; maybe TRBD1 (5 bases). This CDR3 contains 17 residues. Per germline, CDR1 MDHEN and CDR2 SYDVKM. The germline V and J ends were trimmed by 4 bases and 4 bases, with 22 bases remaining between them. CDR3 sequence reads: CASSSSFTDPRVYGYTF. DNA of the CDR3: TGTGCCAGCAGTTCCTCCTTTACCGATCCCAGGGTCTATGGCTACACCTTC.

V and J are TRBV27 and TRBJ2-1, with 9 nucleotides matching TRBD2. Trimming cost V 5 bases and J 4 bases; bases outside gene matches: 9. Germline CDR1 and CDR2: MNHEY and SMNVEV (reference sequence). CDR3 size: 16 residues. The CDR3 spells CASSIYSGSGYNEQFF. The CDR3 nucleotides are TGTGCCAGCAGTATATATAGCGGGAGCGGGTACAATGAGCAGTTCTTC.